A single sample is the source of the 11 T cell receptor beta chains below, sequenced in a study of identical twins. TCRdb re-analysed the 5' RACE reads in MiXCR, keeping a single row per CDR3 protein. There are hundreds of thousands of distinct CDR3 sequences in the sample; roughly 6% occur only once, and roughly 1.6% lies in the top ten. The sample consisted of naive T cells sorted from blood. Receptors originate from a man between 18 and 35 years old in good health.

CDR3 loop: CASSEPGPLATNEKLFF. CDR3 DNA: TGTGCCAGCAGTGAACCGGGGCCGTTAGCAACTAATGAAAAACTGTTTTTT. The V call is TRBV25-1, the J call TRBJ1-4, with D possibly TRBD1 on 5 matching bases. The length of the CDR3 is 17 residues. The V gene's germline CDR1 is MGHDK and CDR2 SYGVNS. Trimming removed 2 bases from V and 0 bases from J, with 13 bases in between. Based on the CDR3 plus reference TRBV25-1 and TRBJ1-4, the full variable domain is EADIYQTPRYLVIGTGKKITLECSQTMGHDKMYWYQQDPGMELHLIHYSYGVNSTEKGDLSSESTVSRIRTEHFPLTLESARPSHTSQYLCASSEPGPLATNEKLFFGSGTQLSVL.

This clonotype was detected a few times. The chain carries TRBV18 and TRBJ2-7, with a weak D call TRBD2 (6 bases). The V gene lost 3 bases and the J gene lost 7 bases, with 13 bases spanning the gap. The CDR3 has 13 amino acids. Germline lookup yields CDR1 KGHSH and CDR2 LQKENI. Here the CDR3 DNA reads TGTGCCAGCTCACCTCGGGACTCAGGGGAGCAGTACTTC. Protein product: CASSPRDSGEQYF.

There are many counts of this clonotype. This rearrangement joins TRBV6-1 to TRBJ2-7, with a possible D match to TRBD2 (6 bases). The germline CDR1 and CDR2 sequences are MNHNS and SASEGT. The V end lost 7 bases, the J end lost 1 base, and 11 bases lay between the germline ends. The CDR3 totals 13 residues. DNA for the CDR3: TGTGCCAGCACCGAGGGGAGGTCCTACGAGCAGTACGTC. It codes for CASTEGRSYEQYV.

The V gene is TRBV2, the J gene TRBJ2-1; D not resolved. The germline V gene has CDR1 SNHLY and CDR2 FYNNEI. This CDR3 is 11 amino acids long. V was pared by 1 base and J by 9 bases, with 4 bases between. The CDR3 is CASSEVPEQFF. DNA of the CDR3: TGTGCCAGCAGTGAAGTACCTGAGCAGTTCTTC.

This clonotype was recorded a few times. This rearrangement joins TRBV18 to TRBJ1-5, with D maybe TRBD1 (5 bases). The CDR3 consists of 18 residues. Trimming cost V 1 base and J 1 base, with 17 bases left between them. CDR1 is KGHSH and CDR2 is LQKENI in the germline V gene. As DNA, the CDR3 is TGTGCCAGCTCACCACGGGCCAAGGCGGGGGGAAGCAATCAGCCCCAGCATTTT. Amino acids: CASSPRAKAGGSNQPQHF.

The chain carries TRBV12-3 or TRBV12-4 and TRBJ2-1; possible D gene TRBD1, 6 bases. V was pared by 3 bases and J by 7 bases, with 16 bases between. The CDR3 covers 15 residues. CDR3 DNA sequence: TGTGCCAGCAGTTTGGCAGGGGCGCGGTGGAATGAGCAGTTCTTC. Protein product: CASSLAGARWNEQFF.

The J gene is TRBJ2-1, the V gene TRBV12-3 or TRBV12-4; no definite D call. V lost 5 bases, J lost 8 bases, and 7 bases lay in between. This CDR3 contains 11 residues. In DNA form, the CDR3 reads TGTGCCAGCAGTCGATTACATGAGCAGTTCTTC. As protein: CASSRLHEQFF.

A few counts support this clonotype. The chain carries TRBV29-1 and TRBJ1-4; D gene uncertain. V dropped 3 bases and J dropped 8 bases, with 7 bases sitting between them. Germline V gene data show CDR1 as SQVTM and CDR2 as ANQGSEA. The CDR3 runs 11 residues. CDR3 region: CSVEIGEKLFF. CDR3 in DNA: TGCAGCGTTGAGATAGGCGAAAAACTGTTTTTT.

This clonotype was recorded at least ten times. The chain uses TRBV5-5 and TRBJ2-1, with D perhaps matching TRBD2 (5 bases). Germline V gene sequence: CDR1 SGHKS, CDR2 YYEKEE (reference sequence). The CDR3 spans 13 residues. The V gene lost 7 bases and the J gene lost 4 bases, with 12 bases spanning the gap. The chain's CDR3 is CASFLAEYNEQFF. In DNA form, the CDR3 reads TGTGCCAGCTTTCTAGCAGAGTACAATGAGCAGTTCTTC.

This chain's CDR3 is CASSFPRGRNGYTF. CDR3 bases: TGTGCCAGCAGTTTCCCCAGGGGGCGAAATGGCTACACCTTC. V usage is TRBV12-3 or TRBV12-4 and J usage is TRBJ1-2; TRBD1 matches at 8 bases. CDR3 length: 14 residues. The trim removed 3 bases at V and 6 bases at J, leaving 6 bases unmatched.

This clonotype was counted at least ten times. A much bigger clone sits one base away, suggesting this may be a read error. The chain links TRBV6-6 to TRBJ2-7; D gene uncertain. Deletions cut 0 bases from V and 2 bases from J, with 2 bases between. The CDR3 is 12 amino acids. Germline loops: CDR1 MNHNY, CDR2 SVGAGI (reference sequence). The CDR3: CASSYSAYEQYF. The CDR3 bases are TGTGCCAGCAGTTACTCTGCCTACGAGCAGTACTTC.